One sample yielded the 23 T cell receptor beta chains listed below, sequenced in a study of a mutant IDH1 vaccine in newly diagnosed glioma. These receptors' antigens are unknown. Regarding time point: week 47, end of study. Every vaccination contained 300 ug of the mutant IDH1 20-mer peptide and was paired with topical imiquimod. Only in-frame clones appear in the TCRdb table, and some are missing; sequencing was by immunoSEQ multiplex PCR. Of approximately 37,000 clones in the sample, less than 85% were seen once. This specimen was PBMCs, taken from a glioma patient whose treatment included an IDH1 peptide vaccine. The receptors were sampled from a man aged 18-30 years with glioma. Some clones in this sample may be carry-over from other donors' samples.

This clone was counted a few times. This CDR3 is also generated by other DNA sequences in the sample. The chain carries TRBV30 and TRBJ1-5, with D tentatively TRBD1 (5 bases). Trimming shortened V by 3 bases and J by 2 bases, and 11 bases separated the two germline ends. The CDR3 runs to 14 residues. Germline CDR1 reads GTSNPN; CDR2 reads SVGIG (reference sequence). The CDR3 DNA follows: TGTGCCTGGAGCGGGGACGTCCGCAATCAGCCCCAGCATTTT. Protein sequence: CAWSGDVRNQPQHF.

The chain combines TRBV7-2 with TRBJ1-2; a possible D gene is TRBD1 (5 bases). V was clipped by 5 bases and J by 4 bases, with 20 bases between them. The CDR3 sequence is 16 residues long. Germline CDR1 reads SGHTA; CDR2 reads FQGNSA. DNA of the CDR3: TGTGCCAGCAGCCCCCGGGGCATTACCAGGCTCTATGGCTACACCTTC. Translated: CASSPRGITRLYGYTF.

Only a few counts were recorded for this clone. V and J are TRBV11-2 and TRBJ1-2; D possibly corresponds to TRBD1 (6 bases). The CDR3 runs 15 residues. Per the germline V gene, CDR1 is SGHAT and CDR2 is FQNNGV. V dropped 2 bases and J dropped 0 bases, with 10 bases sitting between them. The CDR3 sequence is CASSLPQGSNYGYTF. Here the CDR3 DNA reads TGTGCCAGCAGCTTACCACAGGGATCTAACTATGGCTACACCTTC.

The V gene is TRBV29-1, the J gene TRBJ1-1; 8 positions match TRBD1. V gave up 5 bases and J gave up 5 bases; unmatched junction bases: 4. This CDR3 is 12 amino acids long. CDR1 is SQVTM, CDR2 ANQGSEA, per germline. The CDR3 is CSVQGAVTEAFF. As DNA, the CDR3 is TGCAGCGTTCAGGGGGCGGTTACTGAAGCTTTCTTT.

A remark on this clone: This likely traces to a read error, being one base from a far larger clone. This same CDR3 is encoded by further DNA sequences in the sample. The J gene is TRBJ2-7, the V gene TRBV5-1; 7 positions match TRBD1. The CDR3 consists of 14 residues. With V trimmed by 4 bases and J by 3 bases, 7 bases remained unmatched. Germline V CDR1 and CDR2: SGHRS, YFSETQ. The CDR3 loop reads CASSGDSQVYEQYF. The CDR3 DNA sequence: TGCGCCAGCAGCGGGGACAGCCAAGTCTACGAGCAGTACTTC.

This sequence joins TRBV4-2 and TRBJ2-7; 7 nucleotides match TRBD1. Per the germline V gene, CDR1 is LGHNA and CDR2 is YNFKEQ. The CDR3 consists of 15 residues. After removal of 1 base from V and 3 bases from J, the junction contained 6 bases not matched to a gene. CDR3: CASSQVDRENYEQYF. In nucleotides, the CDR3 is TGTGCCAGCAGCCAAGTTGACAGGGAAAACTACGAGCAGTACTTC.

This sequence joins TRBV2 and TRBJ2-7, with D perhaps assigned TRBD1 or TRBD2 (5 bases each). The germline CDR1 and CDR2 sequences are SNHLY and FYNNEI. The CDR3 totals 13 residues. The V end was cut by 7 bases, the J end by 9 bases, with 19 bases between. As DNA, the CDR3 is TGTGCCAGCAACCTCCGGGACGCCTCCGGGCAGTACTTC. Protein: CASNLRDASGQYF.

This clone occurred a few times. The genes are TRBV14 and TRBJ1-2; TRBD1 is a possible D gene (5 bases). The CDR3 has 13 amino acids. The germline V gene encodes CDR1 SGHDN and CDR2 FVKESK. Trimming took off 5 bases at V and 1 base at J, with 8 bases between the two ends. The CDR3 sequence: CASSYDSNYGYTF. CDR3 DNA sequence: TGTGCCAGCAGCTACGACAGTAACTATGGCTACACCTTC.

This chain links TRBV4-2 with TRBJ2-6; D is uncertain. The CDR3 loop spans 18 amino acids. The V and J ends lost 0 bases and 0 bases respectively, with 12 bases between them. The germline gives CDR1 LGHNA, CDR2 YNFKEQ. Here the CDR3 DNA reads TGTGCCAGCAGCCAAGATGACTCCTCGAGCTCTGGGGCCAACGTCCTGACTTTC. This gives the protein CASSQDDSSSSGANVLTF.

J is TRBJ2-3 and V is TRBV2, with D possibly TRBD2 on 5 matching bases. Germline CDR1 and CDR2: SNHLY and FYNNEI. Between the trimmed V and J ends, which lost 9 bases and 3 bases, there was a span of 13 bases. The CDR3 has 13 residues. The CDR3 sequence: CARAEVATDTQYF. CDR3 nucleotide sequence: TGTGCCAGGGCCGAGGTAGCGACAGATACGCAGTATTTT.

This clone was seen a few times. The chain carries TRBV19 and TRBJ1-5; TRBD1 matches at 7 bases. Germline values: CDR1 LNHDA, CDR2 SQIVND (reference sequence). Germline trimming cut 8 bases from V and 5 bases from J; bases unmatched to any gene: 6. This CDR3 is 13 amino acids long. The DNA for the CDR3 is TGTGCCAGTCGGGACAGTTTGTATCAGCCCCAGCATTTT. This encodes CASRDSLYQPQHF. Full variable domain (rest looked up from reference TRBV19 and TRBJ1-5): DGGITQSPKYLFRKEGQNVTLSCEQNLNHDAMYWYRQDPGQGLRLIYYSQIVNDFQKGDIAEGYSVSREKKESFPLTVTSAQKNPTAFYLCASRDSLYQPQHFGDGTRLSIL.

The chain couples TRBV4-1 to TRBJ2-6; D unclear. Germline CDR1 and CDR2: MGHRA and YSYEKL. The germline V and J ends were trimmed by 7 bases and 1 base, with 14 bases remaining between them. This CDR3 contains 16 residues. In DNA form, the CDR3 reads TGCGCCAGCACACATCGGCAGTCTTCTGGGGCCAACGTCCTGACTTTC. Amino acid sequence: CASTHRQSSGANVLTF.

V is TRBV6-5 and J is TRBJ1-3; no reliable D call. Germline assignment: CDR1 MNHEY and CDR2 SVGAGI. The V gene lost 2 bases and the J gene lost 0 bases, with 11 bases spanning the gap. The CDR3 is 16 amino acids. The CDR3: CASSYAGRNSGNTIYF. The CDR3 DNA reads TGTGCCAGCAGTTACGCCGGCAGGAACTCTGGAAACACCATATATTTT.

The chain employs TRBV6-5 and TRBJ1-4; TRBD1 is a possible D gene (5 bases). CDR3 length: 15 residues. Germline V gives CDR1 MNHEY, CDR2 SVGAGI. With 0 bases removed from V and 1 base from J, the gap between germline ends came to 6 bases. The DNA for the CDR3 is TGTGCCAGCAGTTACTCGAGGGGAACTAATGAAAAACTGTTTTTT. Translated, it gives CASSYSRGTNEKLFF.

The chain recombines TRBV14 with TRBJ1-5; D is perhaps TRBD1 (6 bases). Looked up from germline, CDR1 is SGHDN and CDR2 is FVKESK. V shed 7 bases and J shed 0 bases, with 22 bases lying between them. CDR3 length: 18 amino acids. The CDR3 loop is CASNSSAGDQFSNQPQHF. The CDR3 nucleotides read TGTGCCAGCAATAGTAGCGCAGGGGACCAATTTAGCAATCAGCCCCAGCATTTT. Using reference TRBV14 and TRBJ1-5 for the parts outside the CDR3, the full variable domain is EAGVTQFPSHSVIEKGQTVTLRCDPISGHDNLYWYRRVMGKEIKFLLHFVKESKQDESGMPNNRFLAERTGGTYSTLKVQPAELEDSGVYFCASNSSAGDQFSNQPQHFGDGTRLSIL.

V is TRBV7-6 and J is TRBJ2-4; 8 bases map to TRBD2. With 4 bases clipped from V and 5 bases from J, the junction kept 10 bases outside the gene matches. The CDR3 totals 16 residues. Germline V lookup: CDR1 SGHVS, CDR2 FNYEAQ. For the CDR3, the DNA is TGTGCCAGCAGCTCCGCCCTGGGTAGCGGGGAAAACATTCAGTACTTC. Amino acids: CASSSALGSGENIQYF.

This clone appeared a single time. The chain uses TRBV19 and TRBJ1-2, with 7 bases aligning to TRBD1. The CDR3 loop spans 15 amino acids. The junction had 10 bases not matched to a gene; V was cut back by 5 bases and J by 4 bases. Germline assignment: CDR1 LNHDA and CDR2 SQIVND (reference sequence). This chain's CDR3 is CASSQIQGSTYGYTF. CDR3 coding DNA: TGTGCCAGTAGTCAGATACAGGGGTCCACCTATGGCTACACCTTC.

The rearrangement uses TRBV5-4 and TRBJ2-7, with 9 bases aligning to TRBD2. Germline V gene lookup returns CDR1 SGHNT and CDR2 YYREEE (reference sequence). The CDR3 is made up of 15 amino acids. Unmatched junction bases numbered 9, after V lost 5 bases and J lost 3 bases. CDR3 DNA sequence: TGTGCCAGCAGTGGGTTGCGGGAGGGCCTCTACGAGCAGTACTTC. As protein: CASSGLREGLYEQYF.

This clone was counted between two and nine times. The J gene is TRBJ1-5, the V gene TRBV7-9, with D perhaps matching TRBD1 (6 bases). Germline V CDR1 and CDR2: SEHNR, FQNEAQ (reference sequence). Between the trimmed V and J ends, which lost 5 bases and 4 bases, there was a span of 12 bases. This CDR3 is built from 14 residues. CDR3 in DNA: TGTGCCAGCAGCCCGGGACACGGAAATCAGCCCCAGCATTTT. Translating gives CASSPGHGNQPQHF. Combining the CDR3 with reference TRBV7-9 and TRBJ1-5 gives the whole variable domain DTGVSQNPRHKITKRGQNVTFRCDPISEHNRLYWYRQTLGQGPEFLTYFQNEAQLEKSRLLSDRFSAERPKGSFSTLEIQRTEQGDSAMYLCASSPGHGNQPQHFGDGTRLSIL.

CDR3 region: CASSSWVMNTEAFF. CDR3 DNA sequence: TGTGCCAGCAGCTCCTGGGTGATGAACACTGAAGCTTTCTTT. The rearrangement links TRBV7-2 to TRBJ1-1; D is unclear. V lost 4 bases and J 0 bases, leaving 9 bases between the germline ends. The V gene's germline CDR1 is SGHTA and CDR2 FQGNSA. This CDR3 contains 14 residues.

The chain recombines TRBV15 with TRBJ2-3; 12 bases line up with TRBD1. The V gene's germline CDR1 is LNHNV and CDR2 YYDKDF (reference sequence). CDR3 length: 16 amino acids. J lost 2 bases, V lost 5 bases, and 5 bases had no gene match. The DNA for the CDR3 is TGTGCCACCAGCCTCCGGGACAGGGGGCCCACAGATACGCAGTATTTT. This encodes CATSLRDRGPTDTQYF.

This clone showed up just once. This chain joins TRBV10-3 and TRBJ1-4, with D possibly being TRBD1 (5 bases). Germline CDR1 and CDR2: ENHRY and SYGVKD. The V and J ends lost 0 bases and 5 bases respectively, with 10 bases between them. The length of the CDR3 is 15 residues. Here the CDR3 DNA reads TGTGCCATCAGTGAGTCGAGCAGGGCCAATGAAAAACTGTTTTTT. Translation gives CAISESSRANEKLFF.

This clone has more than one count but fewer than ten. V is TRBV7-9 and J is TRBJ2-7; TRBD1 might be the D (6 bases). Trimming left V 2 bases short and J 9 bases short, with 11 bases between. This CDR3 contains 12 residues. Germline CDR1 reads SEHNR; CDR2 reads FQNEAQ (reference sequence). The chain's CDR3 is CASSLRDIGQYF. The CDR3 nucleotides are TGTGCCAGCAGCTTACGGGACATCGGGCAGTACTTC.